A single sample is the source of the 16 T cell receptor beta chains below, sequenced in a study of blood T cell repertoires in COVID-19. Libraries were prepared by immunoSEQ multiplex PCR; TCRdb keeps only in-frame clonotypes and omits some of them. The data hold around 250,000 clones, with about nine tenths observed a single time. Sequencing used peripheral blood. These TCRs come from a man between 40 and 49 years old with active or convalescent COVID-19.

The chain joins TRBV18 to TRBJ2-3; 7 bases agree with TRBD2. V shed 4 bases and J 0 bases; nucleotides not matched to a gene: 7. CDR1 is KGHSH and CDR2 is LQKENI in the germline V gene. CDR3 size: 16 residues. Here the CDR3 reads CASSRGTTPSTDTQYF. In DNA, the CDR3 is TGTGCCAGCTCACGGGGGACTACCCCTAGCACAGATACGCAGTATTTT.

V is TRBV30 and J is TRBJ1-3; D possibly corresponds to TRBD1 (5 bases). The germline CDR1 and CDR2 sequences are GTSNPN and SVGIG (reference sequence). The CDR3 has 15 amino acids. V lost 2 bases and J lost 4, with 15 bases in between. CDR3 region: CAWSRRQFLGNTIYF. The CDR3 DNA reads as TGTGCCTGGAGTCGGAGACAGTTTCTCGGAAACACCATATATTTT.

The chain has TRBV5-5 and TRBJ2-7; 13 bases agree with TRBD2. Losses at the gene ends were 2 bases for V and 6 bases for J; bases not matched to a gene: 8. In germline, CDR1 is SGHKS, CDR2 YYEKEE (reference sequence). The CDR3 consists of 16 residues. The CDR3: CASSFTRTSGRVEQYF. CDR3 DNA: TGTGCCAGCAGCTTTACCCGGACTAGCGGGAGAGTCGAGCAGTACTTC.

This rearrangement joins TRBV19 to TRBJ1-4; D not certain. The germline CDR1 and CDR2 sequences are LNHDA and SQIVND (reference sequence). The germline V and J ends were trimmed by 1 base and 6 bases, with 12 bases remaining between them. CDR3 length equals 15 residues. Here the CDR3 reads CASSIVVARDEKLFF. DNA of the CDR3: TGTGCCAGTAGTATAGTAGTGGCGCGGGATGAAAAACTGTTTTTT.

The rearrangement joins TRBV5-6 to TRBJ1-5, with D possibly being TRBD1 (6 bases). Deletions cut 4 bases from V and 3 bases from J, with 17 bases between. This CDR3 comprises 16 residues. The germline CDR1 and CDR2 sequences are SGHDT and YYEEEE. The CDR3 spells CASSRRTEKYNQPQHF. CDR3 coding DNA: TGTGCCAGCAGCCGAAGGACAGAGAAATACAATCAGCCCCAGCATTTT.

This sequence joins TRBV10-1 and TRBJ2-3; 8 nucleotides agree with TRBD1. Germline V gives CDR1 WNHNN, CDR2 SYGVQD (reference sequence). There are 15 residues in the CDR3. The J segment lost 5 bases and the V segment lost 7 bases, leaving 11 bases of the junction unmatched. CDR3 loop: CASTPRKQGGDTQYF. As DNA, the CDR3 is TGCGCCAGCACCCCGCGGAAACAGGGGGGAGATACGCAGTATTTT.

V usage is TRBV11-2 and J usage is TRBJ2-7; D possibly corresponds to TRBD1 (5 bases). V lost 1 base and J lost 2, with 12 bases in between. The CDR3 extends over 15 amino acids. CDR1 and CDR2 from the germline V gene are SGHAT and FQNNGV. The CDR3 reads CASSLGGAPTYEQYF. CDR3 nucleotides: TGTGCCAGCAGCTTAGGTGGGGCACCCACCTACGAGCAGTACTTC.

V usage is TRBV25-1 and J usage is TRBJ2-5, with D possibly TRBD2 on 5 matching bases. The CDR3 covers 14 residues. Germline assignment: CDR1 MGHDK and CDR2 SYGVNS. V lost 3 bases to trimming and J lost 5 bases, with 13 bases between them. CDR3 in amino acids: CASSDLTGIETQYF. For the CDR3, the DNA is TGTGCCAGCAGTGATTTAACGGGAATCGAGACCCAGTACTTC.

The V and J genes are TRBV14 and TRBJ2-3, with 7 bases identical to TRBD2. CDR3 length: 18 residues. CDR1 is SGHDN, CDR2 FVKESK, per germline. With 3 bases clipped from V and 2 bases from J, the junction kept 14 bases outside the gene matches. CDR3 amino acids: CASSQGTPWGLHTDTQYF. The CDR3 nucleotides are TGTGCCAGCAGCCAGGGAACACCATGGGGACTACACACAGATACGCAGTATTTT.

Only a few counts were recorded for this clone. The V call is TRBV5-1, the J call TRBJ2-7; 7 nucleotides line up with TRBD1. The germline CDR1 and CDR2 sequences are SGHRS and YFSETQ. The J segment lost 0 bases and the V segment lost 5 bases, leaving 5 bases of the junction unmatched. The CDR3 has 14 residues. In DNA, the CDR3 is TGCGCCAGCAGGTTCGGGACAGCCTCCTACGAGCAGTACTTC. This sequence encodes CASRFGTASYEQYF.

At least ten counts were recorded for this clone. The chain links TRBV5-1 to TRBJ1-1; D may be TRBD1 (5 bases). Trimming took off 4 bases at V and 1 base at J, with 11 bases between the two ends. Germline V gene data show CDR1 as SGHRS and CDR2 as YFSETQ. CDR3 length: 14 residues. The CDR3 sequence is CASSPTTENTEAFF. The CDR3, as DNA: TGCGCCAGCAGCCCAACGACAGAGAACACTGAAGCTTTCTTT.

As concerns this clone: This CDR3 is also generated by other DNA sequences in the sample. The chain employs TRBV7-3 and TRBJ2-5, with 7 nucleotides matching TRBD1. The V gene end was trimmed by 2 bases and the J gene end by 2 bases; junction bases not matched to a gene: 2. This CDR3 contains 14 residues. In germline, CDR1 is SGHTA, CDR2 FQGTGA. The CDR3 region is CASSLAGGQETQYF. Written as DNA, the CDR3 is TGTGCCAGCAGCTTAGCAGGGGGTCAAGAGACCCAGTACTTC.

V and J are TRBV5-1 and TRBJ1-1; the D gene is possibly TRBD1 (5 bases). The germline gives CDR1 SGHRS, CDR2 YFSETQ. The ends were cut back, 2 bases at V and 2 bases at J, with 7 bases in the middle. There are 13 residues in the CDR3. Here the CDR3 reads CASSFGGNTEAFF. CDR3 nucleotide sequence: TGCGCCAGCAGCTTCGGGGGAAACACTGAAGCTTTCTTT.

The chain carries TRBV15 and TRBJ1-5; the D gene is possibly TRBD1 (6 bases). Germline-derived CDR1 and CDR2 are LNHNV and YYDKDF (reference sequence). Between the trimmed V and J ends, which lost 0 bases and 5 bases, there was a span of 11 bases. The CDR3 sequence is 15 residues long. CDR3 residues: CATSRDRGTDQPQHF. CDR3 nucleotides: TGTGCCACCAGCAGAGATAGGGGGACCGATCAGCCCCAGCATTTT. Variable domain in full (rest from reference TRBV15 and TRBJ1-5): DAMVIQNPRYQVTQFGKPVTLSCSQTLNHNVMYWYQQKSSQAPKLLFHYYDKDFNNEADTPDNFQSRRPNTSFCFLDIRSPGLGDTAMYLCATSRDRGTDQPQHFGDGTRLSIL.

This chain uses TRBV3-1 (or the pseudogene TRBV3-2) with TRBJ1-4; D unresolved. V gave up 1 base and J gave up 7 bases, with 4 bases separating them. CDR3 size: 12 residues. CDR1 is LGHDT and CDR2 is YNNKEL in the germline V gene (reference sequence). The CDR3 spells CASSQASEKLFF. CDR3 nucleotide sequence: TGTGCCAGCAGCCAAGCATCTGAAAAACTGTTTTTT.

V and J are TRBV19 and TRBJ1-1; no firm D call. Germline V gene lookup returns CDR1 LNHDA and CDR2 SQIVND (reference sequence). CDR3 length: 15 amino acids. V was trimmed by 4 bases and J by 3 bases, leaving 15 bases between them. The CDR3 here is CASSKGRTEDTEAFF. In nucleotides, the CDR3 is TGTGCCAGTAGTAAAGGTAGGACGGAGGACACTGAAGCTTTCTTT.